Sequencing of this TCR beta chain was carried out in a study of blood T cell repertoires in COVID-19. Assay: immunoSEQ multiplex PCR; the TCRdb copy retains only in-frame clones and omits some. The sample holds 200,000 to 300,000 clones, approximately 90% seen once. With 2 bases removed from V and 2 bases from J, the gap between germline ends came to 6 bases. This CDR3 region has 13 residues. Per germline, CDR1 SGHRS and CDR2 YFSETQ. This clonotype was obtained from a man between 60 and 75 years old who had recovered from COVID-19. The sample was peripheral blood. This chain uses TRBV5-1 with TRBJ2-3; D remains ambiguous. The CDR3 loop reads CASSFLYTDTQYF. The CDR3 nucleotides read TGCGCCAGCAGCTTCCTCTACACAGATACGCAGTATTTT.